This TCR beta chain appears in the sequencing data of a study of shared clonotypes between healthy human individuals. Findings and limits, study-wide: Among a few donors, roughly 5% of naive CD4 clonotypes were found in common. Compared with clonotypes that all four donors shared, non-shared clonotypes had lower generation probabilities.

For this clone: The antigen is not known.

Generated by immunoSEQ multiplex PCR, the TCRdb table keeps only in-frame clones and is missing some. The repertoire has millions of clones, 90% to 95% of them found once; the top ten carry more than 1.5%. Trimming cost V 1 base and J 4 bases, with 14 bases left between them. The germline CDR1 and CDR2 sequences are MNHNS and SASEGT. The CDR3 totals 16 residues. In the naive CD8 group, cells lacked CD45RO and were positively selected for CCR7, so terminally differentiated effector memory CD45RA+ cells were left out. Sequences were obtained from naive CD8+ T cells from PBMCs. The clonotype was recovered from a man between 18 and 35 years old in good health. Some clones in this sample may be carry-over from other donors' samples. The rearrangement uses TRBV6-1 and TRBJ2-1; D remains ambiguous. The CDR3 region has the DNA TGTGCCAGCAGTGAAGTTTGGTGGACGGATTACAATGAGCAGTTCTTC. Translation gives CASSEVWWTDYNEQFF.